This TCR beta chain was sequenced in a study of T cell changes during pregnancy in multiple sclerosis. Only in-frame clones appear in the TCRdb table, and some are missing; sequencing was by immunoSEQ multiplex PCR. The repertoire holds about 40,000 clones, with roughly nine tenths as singletons. The V and J ends lost 2 bases and 3 bases, in that order; junction bases with no gene match: 0. This CDR3 spans 14 amino acids. The germline V gene encodes CDR1 MNHEY and CDR2 SVGAGI. This chain links TRBV6-5 with TRBJ1-3; 8 nucleotides match TRBD1. Sequencing was performed on CD4+ T cells from peripheral blood mononuclear cells, taken in the third trimester of pregnancy. The TCR was taken from a female donor in good health, enrolled as a control in a pregnancy study. CDR3 DNA sequence: TGTGCCAGCAGTTACGACAGGGGTGGAAACACCATATATTTT. As protein: CASSYDRGGNTIYF.